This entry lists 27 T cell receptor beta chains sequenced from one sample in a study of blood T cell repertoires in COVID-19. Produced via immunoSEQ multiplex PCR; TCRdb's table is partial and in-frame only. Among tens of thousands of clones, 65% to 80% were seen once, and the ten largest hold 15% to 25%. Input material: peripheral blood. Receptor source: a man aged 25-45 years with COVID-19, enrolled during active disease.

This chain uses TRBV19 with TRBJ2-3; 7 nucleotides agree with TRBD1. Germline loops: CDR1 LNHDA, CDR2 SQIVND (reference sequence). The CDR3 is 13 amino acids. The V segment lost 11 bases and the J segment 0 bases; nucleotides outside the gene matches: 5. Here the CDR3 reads CACGTVSTDTQYF. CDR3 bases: TGTGCCTGTGGGACAGTGAGCACAGATACGCAGTATTTT. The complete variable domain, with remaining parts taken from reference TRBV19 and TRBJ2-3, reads DGGITQSPKYLFRKEGQNVTLSCEQNLNHDAMYWYRQDPGQGLRLIYYSQIVNDFQKGDIAEGYSVSREKKESFPLTVTSAQKNPTAFYLCACGTVSTDTQYFGPGTRLTVL.

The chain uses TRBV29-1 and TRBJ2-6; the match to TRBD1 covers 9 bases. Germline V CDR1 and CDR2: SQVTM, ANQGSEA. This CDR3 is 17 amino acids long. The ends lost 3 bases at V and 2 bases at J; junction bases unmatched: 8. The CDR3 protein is CSVDVGTGGAGANVLTF. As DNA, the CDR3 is TGCAGCGTTGACGTGGGAACAGGGGGCGCTGGGGCCAACGTCCTGACTTTC.

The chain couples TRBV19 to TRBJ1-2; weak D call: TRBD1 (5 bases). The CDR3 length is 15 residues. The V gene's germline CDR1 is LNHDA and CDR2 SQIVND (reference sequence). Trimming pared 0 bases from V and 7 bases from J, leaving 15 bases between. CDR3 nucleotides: TGTGCCAGTAGTATAGACCGGACAACGACGGGTGGCTACACCTTC. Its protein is CASSIDRTTTGGYTF.

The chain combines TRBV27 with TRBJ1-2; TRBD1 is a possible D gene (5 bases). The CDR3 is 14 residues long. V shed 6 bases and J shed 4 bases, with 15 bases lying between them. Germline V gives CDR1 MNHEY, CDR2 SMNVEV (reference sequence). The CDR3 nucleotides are TGTGCCAGCAGCGGGGGTCTGGGGCGCTATGGCTACACCTTC. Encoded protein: CASSGGLGRYGYTF.

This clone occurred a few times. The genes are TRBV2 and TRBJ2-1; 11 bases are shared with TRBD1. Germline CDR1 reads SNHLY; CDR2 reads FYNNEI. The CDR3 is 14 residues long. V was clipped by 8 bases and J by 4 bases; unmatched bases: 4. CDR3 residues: CASDGQGAYNEQFF. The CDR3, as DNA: TGTGCCAGCGACGGACAGGGGGCTTACAATGAGCAGTTCTTC.

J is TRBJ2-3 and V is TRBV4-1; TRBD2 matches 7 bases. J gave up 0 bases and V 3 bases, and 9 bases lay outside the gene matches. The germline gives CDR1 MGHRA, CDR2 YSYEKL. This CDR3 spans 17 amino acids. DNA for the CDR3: TGCGCCAGCAGCCACATAGCCTTAGCGGGTAGCACAGATACGCAGTATTTT. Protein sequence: CASSHIALAGSTDTQYF.

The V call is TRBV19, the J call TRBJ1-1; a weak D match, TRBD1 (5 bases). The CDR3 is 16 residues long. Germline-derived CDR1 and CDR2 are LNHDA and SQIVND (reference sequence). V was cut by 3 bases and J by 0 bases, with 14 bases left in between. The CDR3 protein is CASSIYLGQMNTEAFF. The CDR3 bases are TGTGCCAGTAGTATCTATTTAGGACAAATGAACACTGAAGCTTTCTTT.

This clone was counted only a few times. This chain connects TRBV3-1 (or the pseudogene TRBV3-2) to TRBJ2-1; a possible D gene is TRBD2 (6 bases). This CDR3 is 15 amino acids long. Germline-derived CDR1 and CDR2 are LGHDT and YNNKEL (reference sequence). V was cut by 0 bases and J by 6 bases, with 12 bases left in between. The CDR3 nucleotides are TGTGCCAGCAGCCAAGATGGGGGGACTCTCAATGAGCAGTTCTTC. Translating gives CASSQDGGTLNEQFF.

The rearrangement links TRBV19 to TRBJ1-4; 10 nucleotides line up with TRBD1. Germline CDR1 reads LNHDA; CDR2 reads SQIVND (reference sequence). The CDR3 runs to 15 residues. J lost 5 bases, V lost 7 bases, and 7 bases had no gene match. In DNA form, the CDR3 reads TGTGCCAGTAATAACGACAGGGGGCCGAATGAAAAACTGTTTTTT. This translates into CASNNDRGPNEKLFF.

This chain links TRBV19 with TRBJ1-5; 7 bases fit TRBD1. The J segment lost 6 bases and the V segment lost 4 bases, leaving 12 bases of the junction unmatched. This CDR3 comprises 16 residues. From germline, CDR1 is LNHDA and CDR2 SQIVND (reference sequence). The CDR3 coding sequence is TGTGCCAGTAGTAGACGACAGGGCTTTGGGGTTCAGCCCCAGCATTTT. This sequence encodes CASSRRQGFGVQPQHF.

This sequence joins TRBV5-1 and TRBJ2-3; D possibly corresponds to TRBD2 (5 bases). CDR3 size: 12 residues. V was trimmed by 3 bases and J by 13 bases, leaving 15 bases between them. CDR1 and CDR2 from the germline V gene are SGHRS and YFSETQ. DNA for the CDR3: TGCGCCAGCAGCTACATGGAGCGGCTTAAGTATTTT. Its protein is CASSYMERLKYF. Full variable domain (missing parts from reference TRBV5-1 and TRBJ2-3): KAGVTQTPRYLIKTRGQQVTLSCSPISGHRSVSWYQQTPGQGLQFLFEYFSETQRNKGNFPGRFSGRQFSNSRSEMNVSTLELGDSALYLCASSYMERLKYFGPGTRLTVL.

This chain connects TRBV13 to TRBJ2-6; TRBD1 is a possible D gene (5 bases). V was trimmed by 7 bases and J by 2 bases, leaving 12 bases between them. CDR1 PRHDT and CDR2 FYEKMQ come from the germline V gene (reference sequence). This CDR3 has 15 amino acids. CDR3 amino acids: CASTTTVPGANVLTF. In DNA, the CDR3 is TGTGCCAGCACCACGACAGTCCCTGGGGCCAACGTCCTGACTTTC.

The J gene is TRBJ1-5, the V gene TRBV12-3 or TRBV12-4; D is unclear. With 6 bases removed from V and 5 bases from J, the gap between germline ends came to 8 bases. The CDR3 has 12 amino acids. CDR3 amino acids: CASRRTDQPQHF. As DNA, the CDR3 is TGTGCCAGCAGACGTACAGATCAGCCCCAGCATTTT.

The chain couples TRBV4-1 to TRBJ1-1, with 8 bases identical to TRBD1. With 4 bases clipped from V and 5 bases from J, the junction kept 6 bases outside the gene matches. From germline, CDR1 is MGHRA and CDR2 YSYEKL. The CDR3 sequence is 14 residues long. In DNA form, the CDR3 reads TGCGCCAGCAGCCCGGGACAGGCATTGACTGAAGCTTTCTTT. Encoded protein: CASSPGQALTEAFF.

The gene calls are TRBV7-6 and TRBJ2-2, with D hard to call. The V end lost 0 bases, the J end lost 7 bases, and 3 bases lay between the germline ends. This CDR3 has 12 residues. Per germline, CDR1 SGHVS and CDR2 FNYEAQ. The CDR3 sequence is CASSLAGGELFF. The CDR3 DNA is TGTGCCAGCAGCTTAGCCGGCGGGGAGCTGTTTTTT. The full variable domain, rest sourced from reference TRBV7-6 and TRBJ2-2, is GAGVSQSPRYKVTKRGQDVALRCDPISGHVSLYWYRQALGQGPEFLTYFNYEAQQDKSGLPNDRFSAERPEGSISTLTIQRTEQRDSAMYRCASSLAGGELFFGEGSRLTVL.

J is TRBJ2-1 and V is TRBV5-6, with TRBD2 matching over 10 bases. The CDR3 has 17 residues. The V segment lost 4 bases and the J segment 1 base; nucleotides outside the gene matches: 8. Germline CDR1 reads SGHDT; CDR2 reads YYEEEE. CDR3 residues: CASSKKLAGTSYNEQFF. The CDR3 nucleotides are TGTGCCAGCAGCAAAAAACTAGCGGGAACGTCCTACAATGAGCAGTTCTTC.

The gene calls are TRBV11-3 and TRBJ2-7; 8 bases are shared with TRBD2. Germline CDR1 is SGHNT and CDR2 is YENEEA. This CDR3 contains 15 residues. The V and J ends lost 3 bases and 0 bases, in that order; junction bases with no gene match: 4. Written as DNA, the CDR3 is TGTGCCAGCAGCTTTCTGACTAGCGTCTCCTACGAGCAGTACTTC. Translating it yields CASSFLTSVSYEQYF.

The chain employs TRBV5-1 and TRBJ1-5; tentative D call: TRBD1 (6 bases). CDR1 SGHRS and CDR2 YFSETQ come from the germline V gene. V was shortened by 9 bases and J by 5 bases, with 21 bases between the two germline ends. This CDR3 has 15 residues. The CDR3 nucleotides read TGCGCCACATTACAGGGATTTCGAATAGATCAGCCCCAGCATTTT. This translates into CATLQGFRIDQPQHF.

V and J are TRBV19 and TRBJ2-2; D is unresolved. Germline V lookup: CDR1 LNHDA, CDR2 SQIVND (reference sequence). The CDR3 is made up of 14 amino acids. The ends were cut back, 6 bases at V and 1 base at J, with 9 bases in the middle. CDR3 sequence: CASRKELNTGELFF. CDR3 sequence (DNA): TGTGCCAGTAGAAAAGAACTGAACACCGGGGAGCTGTTTTTT.

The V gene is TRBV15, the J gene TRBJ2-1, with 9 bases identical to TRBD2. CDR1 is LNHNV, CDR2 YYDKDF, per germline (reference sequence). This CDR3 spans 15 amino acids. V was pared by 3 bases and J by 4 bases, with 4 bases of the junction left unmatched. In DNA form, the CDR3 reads TGTGCCACCAGCAGTGCTAGCGGGGTATACAATGAGCAGTTCTTC. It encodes CATSSASGVYNEQFF.

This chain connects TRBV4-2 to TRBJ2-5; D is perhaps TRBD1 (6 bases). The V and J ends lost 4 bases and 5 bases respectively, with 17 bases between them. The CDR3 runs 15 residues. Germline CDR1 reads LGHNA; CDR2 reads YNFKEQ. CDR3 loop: CASSPRDIIAETQYF. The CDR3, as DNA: TGTGCCAGCAGCCCCCGGGACATTATCGCCGAGACCCAGTACTTC.

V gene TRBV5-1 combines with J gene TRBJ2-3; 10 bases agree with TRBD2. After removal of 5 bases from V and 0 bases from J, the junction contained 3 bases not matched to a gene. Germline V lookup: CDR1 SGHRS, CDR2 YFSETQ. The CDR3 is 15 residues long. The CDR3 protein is CASRPTSGSTDTQYF. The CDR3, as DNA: TGCGCCAGCAGGCCGACTAGCGGGAGCACAGATACGCAGTATTTT.

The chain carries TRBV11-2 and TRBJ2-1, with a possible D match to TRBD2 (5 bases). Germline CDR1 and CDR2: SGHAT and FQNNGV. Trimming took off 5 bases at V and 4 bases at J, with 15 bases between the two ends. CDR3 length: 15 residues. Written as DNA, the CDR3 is TGTGCCAGCAGCCAGCAACCTGGGGAGTACAATGAGCAGTTCTTC. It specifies CASSQQPGEYNEQFF.

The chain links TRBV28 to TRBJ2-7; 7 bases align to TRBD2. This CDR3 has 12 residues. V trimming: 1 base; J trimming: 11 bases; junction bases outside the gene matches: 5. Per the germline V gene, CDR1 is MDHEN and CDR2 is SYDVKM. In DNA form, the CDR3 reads TGTGCCAGCAGTTTATACGGGGGGAAGGAGTACTTC. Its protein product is CASSLYGGKEYF.

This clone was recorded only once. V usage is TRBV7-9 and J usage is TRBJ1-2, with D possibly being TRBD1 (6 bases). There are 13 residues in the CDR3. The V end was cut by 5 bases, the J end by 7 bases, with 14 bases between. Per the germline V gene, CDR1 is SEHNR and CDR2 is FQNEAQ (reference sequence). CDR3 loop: CASSPRGTTGYTF. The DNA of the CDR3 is TGTGCCAGCAGCCCGAGGGGGACCACTGGCTACACCTTC. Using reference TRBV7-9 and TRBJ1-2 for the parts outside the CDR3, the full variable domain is DTGVSQNPRHKITKRGQNVTFRCDPISEHNRLYWYRQTLGQGPEFLTYFQNEAQLEKSRLLSDRFSAERPKGSFSTLEIQRTEQGDSAMYLCASSPRGTTGYTFGSGTRLTVV.

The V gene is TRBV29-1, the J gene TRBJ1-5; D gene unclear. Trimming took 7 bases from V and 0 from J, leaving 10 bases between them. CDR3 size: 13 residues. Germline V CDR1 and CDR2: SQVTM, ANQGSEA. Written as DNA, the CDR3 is TGCAGCGCATCGAGGGATAGCAATCAGCCCCAGCATTTT. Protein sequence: CSASRDSNQPQHF.

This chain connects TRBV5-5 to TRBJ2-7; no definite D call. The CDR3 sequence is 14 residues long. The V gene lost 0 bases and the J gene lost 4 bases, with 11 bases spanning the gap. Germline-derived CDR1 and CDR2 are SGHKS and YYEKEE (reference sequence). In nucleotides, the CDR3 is TGTGCCAGCAGCTTGGATCCGAATAGTTACGAGCAGTACTTC. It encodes CASSLDPNSYEQYF.